Here is one T cell receptor (beta chain) with its context. Trimming removed 3 bases at V and 2 bases at J, with 19 bases between. The CDR3 is made up of 17 amino acids. CDR1 is SGDLS and CDR2 is YYNGEE in the germline V gene. The entry originates in a study of blood T cell repertoires in COVID-19. About the study: PBMCs, B-cell-depleted T cells, or T cells provided the cDNA or gDNA that made up the material.

The assay was immunoSEQ multiplex PCR, and TCRdb's table has in-frame clones only and misses some. This table has approximately 28,000 clones, over 85% appearing once. The receptor's source is a man between 65 and 85 years old with active or convalescent COVID-19. J is TRBJ2-3 and V is TRBV9; D perhaps matches TRBD2 (6 bases). Specimen: peripheral blood. CDR3 sequence reads: CASSEGLRGSYTDTQYF. The CDR3 coding sequence is TGTGCCAGCAGCGAGGGATTGCGGGGCTCCTACACAGATACGCAGTATTTT.